The clone carrying this T cell receptor (beta chain) was counted ten times or more. Its antigen is still unknown. The data derive from a study of T cells after yellow fever vaccination. General study results and limits: Overlap between CD4 and CD8 compartments was detected for a small share of clonotypes. Reappearance after the booster was seen for most primary-vaccination clones, at 95% to 97% CD4 and 80% to 90% CD8. Abundant bulk-population clonotypes could contaminate the FACS-sorted repertoires.

TCRdb used MiXCR to reprocess the 5' RACE reads, holding one entry per CDR3 protein. The top ten hold about 0.73% of the sample, which has fewer than 150,000 distinct CDR3 sequences, roughly 8.2% seen once. Per germline, CDR1 MNHEY and CDR2 SVGEGT. The CDR3 runs 15 residues. V was clipped by 2 bases and J by 5 bases; unmatched bases: 8. This receptor was taken from a man in his thirties or forties who received the YFV17D yellow fever vaccine. Sequencing was performed on CD4+ T cells sorted from PBMCs, taken 5 days after the yellow fever booster vaccination. The genes are TRBV6-2 or TRBV6-3 and TRBJ2-5, with 7 bases lining up with TRBD1. CDR3 nucleotide sequence: TGTGCCAGCAGTTACGTCGGGACAGCAGGGGAGACCCAGTACTTC. Translating gives CASSYVGTAGETQYF.